A single sample is the source of the 24 T cell receptor beta chains below, sequenced in a study of T cell responses to AZD1222 COVID-19 vaccine (dated by TCRdb to about 2021). In the paper's terms, the time point label means: about 28 days (+/-7) after the second vaccine dose. Libraries came from the immunoSEQ multiplex PCR assay. The immuneACCESS repertoire file appears here via TCRdb, limited to in-frame rearrangements. These files lack a portion of the clones; in checked studies, under half of the deficit traces to unresolved V genes, and the cause of the others is not known. This sample holds some 69,000 clones; about four fifths were observed only once. Over 12% of the sample lies in the top ten. Sequencing used peripheral blood, obtained 28 days after the second AZD1222 dose. The source of these receptors is an adult who received the AZD1222 COVID-19 vaccine.

The chain joins TRBV2 to TRBJ1-6; TRBD1 is a possible D gene (5 bases). The germline CDR1 and CDR2 sequences are SNHLY and FYNNEI. The CDR3 runs to 14 residues. Trimming took 4 bases from V and 10 from J, leaving 14 bases between them. The CDR3 spells CASSAGVGGSPLHF. The CDR3 nucleotides read TGTGCCAGCAGTGCGGGGGTCGGTGGGTCACCCCTCCACTTT.

This clone was counted a single time. The chain is built from TRBV20-1 and TRBJ1-4, with D perhaps TRBD1 (6 bases). Germline V CDR1 and CDR2: DFQATT, SNEGSKA (reference sequence). V was clipped by 3 bases and J by 7 bases, with 12 bases between them. The CDR3 length is 13 residues. The chain's CDR3 is CSASNREGEKLFF. DNA for the CDR3: TGCAGTGCTAGTAACAGGGAAGGTGAAAAACTGTTTTTT.

This chain connects TRBV19 to TRBJ1-4; the D gene is possibly TRBD1 (5 bases). This CDR3 has 13 residues. Germline-derived CDR1 and CDR2 are LNHDA and SQIVND (reference sequence). Trimming removed 2 bases from V and 8 bases from J, with 9 bases in between. The CDR3 loop is CASSIRGNEKLFF. The CDR3 nucleotides are TGTGCCAGTAGTATAAGGGGAAACGAAAAACTGTTTTTT.

V is TRBV7-6 and J is TRBJ2-1; the D gene is possibly TRBD1 (6 bases). Germline V lookup: CDR1 SGHVS, CDR2 FNYEAQ. The V end lost 2 bases, the J end lost 6 bases, and 11 bases lay between the germline ends. The CDR3 extends over 14 amino acids. CDR3 sequence: CASSLLQGANEQFF. The CDR3 nucleotides read TGTGCCAGCAGCTTACTACAGGGAGCCAATGAGCAGTTCTTC.

The CDR3 coding sequence is TGTGCCAGCTCACCCCTTGGAGGCAGCAATCAGCCCCAGCATTTT. It yields the protein CASSPLGGSNQPQHF. The chain recombines TRBV18 with TRBJ1-5; D is undetermined. V lost 3 bases to trimming and J lost 1 base, with 10 bases between them. The CDR3 is made up of 15 amino acids. Germline V gene lookup returns CDR1 KGHSH and CDR2 LQKENI.

The CDR3 nucleotides are TGCGCCAGCAGCCCGCTGCAGGGGCACCAAGAGACCCAGTACTTC. It codes for CASSPLQGHQETQYF. The chain joins TRBV5-1 to TRBJ2-5; D is perhaps TRBD1 (6 bases). Deletions cut 4 bases from V and 0 bases from J, with 13 bases between. Germline V gene data show CDR1 as SGHRS and CDR2 as YFSETQ. CDR3 length: 15 amino acids.

The chain joins TRBV5-8 to TRBJ2-3, with D perhaps TRBD2 (7 bases). This CDR3 has 17 amino acids. V was clipped by 0 bases and J by 4 bases, with 18 bases between them. Germline-derived CDR1 and CDR2 are SGHTS and YDEGEE. The CDR3 is CASSLGTYGGPADTQYF. In DNA, the CDR3 is TGTGCCAGCAGCTTGGGAACATACGGGGGGCCGGCAGATACGCAGTATTTT.

The genes are TRBV3-1 (or the pseudogene TRBV3-2) and TRBJ2-7; D not resolved. Per germline, CDR1 LGHDT and CDR2 YNNKEL (reference sequence). The CDR3 has 14 residues. V was pared by 4 bases and J by 3 bases, with 13 bases between. CDR3 DNA sequence: TGTGCCAGCAGCCCCCCAGCCAACCGCTACGAGCAGTACTTC. Amino acid sequence: CASSPPANRYEQYF.

Concerning this clone: The junction shows a germline mismatch at one end, possibly a read error. The CDR3 DNA follows: TGTGCCAGCAGCTTCCCCGCCTCCGGGGGGGCTTTACACTTC. This encodes CASSFPASGGALHF. This chain links TRBV11-2 with TRBJ2-4, with TRBD2 matching 8 bases. This CDR3 spans 14 amino acids. Germline V gene sequence: CDR1 SGHAT, CDR2 FQNNGV.

This clone was observed once. This chain joins TRBV7-6 and TRBJ2-1; TRBD1 aligns across 9 bases. The germline V gene encodes CDR1 SGHVS and CDR2 FNYEAQ. V trimming: 1 base; J trimming: 2 bases; junction bases outside the gene matches: 6. The CDR3 loop spans 17 amino acids. Here the CDR3 reads CASSLGTGARTYNEQFF. The DNA of the CDR3 is TGTGCCAGCAGCTTAGGGACAGGGGCCCGTACCTACAATGAGCAGTTCTTC. Full variable domain (remainder filled in from reference TRBV7-6 and TRBJ2-1): GAGVSQSPRYKVTKRGQDVALRCDPISGHVSLYWYRQALGQGPEFLTYFNYEAQQDKSGLPNDRFSAERPEGSISTLTIQRTEQRDSAMYRCASSLGTGARTYNEQFFGPGTRLTVL.

The chain employs TRBV6-5 and TRBJ2-7; TRBD1 might be the D (6 bases). The V and J ends lost 4 bases and 6 bases respectively, with 10 bases between them. Per germline, CDR1 MNHEY and CDR2 SVGAGI. The CDR3 has 12 residues. In DNA, the CDR3 is TGTGCCAGCAGTTCAACAGGGTCCGAGCAGTACTTC. Translated: CASSSTGSEQYF.

This clone has only a few counts. The rearrangement uses TRBV30 and TRBJ2-7, with 7 bases fitting TRBD2. The CDR3 covers 16 residues. V lost 4 bases, J lost 6 bases, and 18 bases stayed unmatched. The V gene's germline CDR1 is GTSNPN and CDR2 SVGIG (reference sequence). The chain's CDR3 is CAWNQGRAGRPLEQYF. For the CDR3, the DNA is TGTGCCTGGAACCAAGGGAGGGCAGGGAGGCCGCTCGAGCAGTACTTC.

The rearrangement uses TRBV2 and TRBJ1-2, with 7 bases matching TRBD1. This CDR3 is 14 amino acids long. Germline V gene data show CDR1 as SNHLY and CDR2 as FYNNEI. Trimming at V came to 6 bases and at J to 1 base, leaving 5 bases not matched to a gene. The CDR3 DNA sequence: TGTGCCAGCAGCGAGGGACAGTTTAACTATGGCTACACCTTC. Amino acids: CASSEGQFNYGYTF.

The chain employs TRBV7-8 and TRBJ1-1, with TRBD1 identical over 9 bases. The CDR3 totals 14 residues. The V segment lost 6 bases and the J segment 3 bases; nucleotides outside the gene matches: 5. Germline loops: CDR1 SGHVS, CDR2 FQNEAQ. CDR3 nucleotides: TGTGCCAGCAGTCCCCGACAGGGGGACACTGAAGCTTTCTTT. Its translation: CASSPRQGDTEAFF.

V usage is TRBV5-1 and J usage is TRBJ2-3; tentatively, D is TRBD1 (6 bases). This CDR3 has 15 residues. V lost 3 bases and J lost 1, with 12 bases in between. CDR1 is SGHRS, CDR2 YFSETQ, per germline. The CDR3 loop is CASSSRTVGTDTQYF. The DNA for the CDR3 is TGCGCCAGCAGCTCCAGGACAGTCGGCACAGATACGCAGTATTTT.

As DNA, the CDR3 is TGTGCCAGCAGTTTACCAACAGGGGTGTATAACTATGGCTACACCTTC. Its protein is CASSLPTGVYNYGYTF. The chain joins TRBV28 to TRBJ1-2; 7 bases match TRBD1. Germline CDR1 reads MDHEN; CDR2 reads SYDVKM. Germline trimming cut 2 bases from V and 1 base from J; bases unmatched to any gene: 7. The CDR3 totals 16 residues.

This clone was counted only a few times. The chain joins TRBV20-1 to TRBJ1-6; D remains unclear. Trimming left V 3 bases short and J 1 base short, with 13 bases between. CDR1 and CDR2 (germline): DFQATT, SNEGSKA (reference sequence). This CDR3 has 16 residues. CDR3 coding DNA: TGCAGTGCTAGTCAGACCCCGGCGTCCTATAATTCACCCCTCCACTTT. Its translation: CSASQTPASYNSPLHF.

The genes are TRBV5-1 and TRBJ2-2; 7 bases are shared with TRBD1. With 6 bases clipped from V and 0 bases from J, the junction kept 11 bases outside the gene matches. Germline V lookup: CDR1 SGHRS, CDR2 YFSETQ. The length of the CDR3 is 17 residues. CDR3 nucleotides: TGCGCCAGCACAACTTATTCCGGGACAGCGAACACCGGGGAGCTGTTTTTT. It is translated as CASTTYSGTANTGELFF.

This chain links TRBV25-1 with TRBJ1-5, with TRBD1 matching over 7 bases. Germline lookup yields CDR1 MGHDK and CDR2 SYGVNS. The CDR3 extends over 14 amino acids. V trimming: 3 bases; J trimming: 5 bases; junction bases outside the gene matches: 4. Here the CDR3 reads CASSEPGGYQPQHF. In DNA form, the CDR3 reads TGTGCCAGCAGTGAGCCAGGGGGTTATCAGCCCCAGCATTTT.

The rearrangement joins TRBV5-4 to TRBJ1-1; D ambiguous. Trimming pared 4 bases from V and 1 base from J, leaving 8 bases between. Germline V CDR1 and CDR2: SGHNT, YYREEE (reference sequence). The CDR3 runs 13 residues. The CDR3 loop reads CASSRIENTEAFF. CDR3 DNA: TGTGCCAGCAGCAGGATAGAGAACACTGAAGCTTTCTTT.

V and J are TRBV30 and TRBJ1-2; D might be TRBD1 (5 bases). Trimming stripped 4 bases from V and 8 bases from J, with 14 bases between. Germline values: CDR1 GTSNPN, CDR2 SVGIG (reference sequence). CDR3 length equals 12 residues. As DNA, the CDR3 is TGTGCCTGGACTTGGGGCCCTCTAGGCTACACCTTC. Amino acids: CAWTWGPLGYTF.

The genes are TRBV2 and TRBJ2-3; 7 bases match TRBD1. The ends lost 6 bases at V and 1 base at J; junction bases unmatched: 7. The CDR3 contains 15 residues. Germline CDR1 is SNHLY and CDR2 is FYNNEI. The CDR3 coding sequence is TGTGCCAGCAGAGAGGACAGGTCAGGCACAGATACGCAGTATTTT. As protein: CASREDRSGTDTQYF. Full variable domain (remainder filled in from reference TRBV2 and TRBJ2-3): EPEVTQTPSHQVTQMGQEVILRCVPISNHLYFYWYRQILGQKVEFLVSFYNNEISEKSEIFDDQFSVERPDGSNFTLKIRSTKLEDSAMYFCASREDRSGTDTQYFGPGTRLTVL.

The CDR3 sequence is CASSIRGLSNQPQHF. For the CDR3, the DNA is TGTGCCAGCAGTATTAGGGGGCTCAGCAATCAGCCCCAGCATTTT. This chain links TRBV6-2 or TRBV6-3 with TRBJ1-5, with TRBD1 matching over 7 bases. CDR1 is MNHEY, CDR2 SVGEGT, per germline. The V gene end was trimmed by 5 bases and the J gene end by 1 base; junction bases not matched to a gene: 5. This CDR3 is 15 amino acids long.

The genes are TRBV27 and TRBJ2-1; 11 nucleotides line up with TRBD2. CDR3 length: 15 amino acids. Trimming removed 3 bases from V and 5 bases from J; junction bases left unmatched: 3. From germline, CDR1 is MNHEY and CDR2 SMNVEV (reference sequence). The CDR3 sequence: CASSFPTSGNNEQFF. CDR3 bases: TGTGCCAGCAGTTTTCCGACTAGCGGGAACAATGAGCAGTTCTTC.